The 30 T cell receptor beta chains below were found in one sample sequenced in a study of blood T cells in healthy people across ages. It was with a sample-barcoded 5' primer and a J-beta primer mix that a second PCR of roughly 7 to 12 cycles was run. MiXCR, run by TCRdb on the 5' RACE reads, gives a single entry per CDR3 protein. The repertoire holds around 800,000 distinct CDR3 sequences, roughly 24% seen once, with over 2.5% in the top ten. These data were also reused for a study on T cells of mothers and their children.

The specimen was blood. Every receptor here comes from a boy aged 5-17 years in good health.

This CDR3 is CASSSPRLDYNEQFF. CDR3 bases: TGTGCCAGCAGCTCCCCTAGACTGGACTACAATGAGCAGTTCTTC. The chain has TRBV11-2 and TRBJ2-5; D is uncertain. The closer fit of TRBJ2-1 to the DNA end suggests the J call may be wrong. Germline CDR1 is SGHAT and CDR2 is FQNNGV. This CDR3 has 15 residues.

This clonotype occurred a few times. The chain joins TRBV12-3 or TRBV12-4 to TRBJ1-4; D possibly corresponds to TRBD1 (6 bases). This CDR3 is built from 14 residues. Trimming stripped 6 bases from V and 4 bases from J, with 12 bases between. CDR3 bases: TGTGCCAGCAGATGGGGGCGGCTTAATGAAAAACTGTTTTTT. This encodes CASRWGRLNEKLFF.

This clonotype was seen only a few times. CDR3 DNA: TGTGCCATCACCTCGGGACAGGGGTCCTACGAGCAGTACTTC. Translated: CAITSGQGSYEQYF. The rearrangement links TRBV10-3 to TRBJ2-7; the match to TRBD1 covers 10 bases. The junction had 4 bases not matched to a gene; V was cut back by 7 bases and J by 1 base. This CDR3 has 14 residues. The V gene's germline CDR1 is ENHRY and CDR2 SYGVKD.

The V and J genes are TRBV20-1 and TRBJ1-1; D is ambiguous. Germline assignment: CDR1 DFQATT and CDR2 SNEGSKA (reference sequence). V was trimmed by 2 bases and J by 1 base, leaving 5 bases between them. CDR3 length: 12 amino acids. CDR3 DNA: TGCAGTGCTAGATGGCAGAACACTGAAGCTTTCTTT. This sequence encodes CSARWQNTEAFF.

The chain recombines TRBV9 with TRBJ2-5; a weak D match, TRBD2 (6 bases). This CDR3 is built from 14 residues. CDR1 SGDLS and CDR2 YYNGEE come from the germline V gene. V shed 0 bases and J shed 7 bases, with 13 bases lying between them. The CDR3 coding sequence is TGTGCCAGCAGCGTAGATGGGGGAGGCAGGACCCAGTACTTC. Its protein is CASSVDGGGRTQYF.

This clonotype was seen ten or more times. The rearrangement uses TRBV7-3 and TRBJ2-5; 9 nucleotides line up with TRBD2. V lost 5 bases to trimming and J lost 2 bases; unmatched junction nucleotides: 6. Germline V lookup: CDR1 SGHTA, CDR2 FQGTGA. The CDR3 is 15 amino acids. The CDR3 sequence is CASSPLAGTQETQYF. The DNA for the CDR3 is TGTGCCAGCAGCCCCCTAGCGGGGACTCAAGAGACCCAGTACTTC.

This clonotype has only one observation. The gene calls are TRBV2 and TRBJ2-5; D possibly corresponds to TRBD2 (6 bases). V lost 3 bases, J lost 5 bases, and 19 bases lay in between. In germline, CDR1 is SNHLY, CDR2 FYNNEI. The CDR3 has 16 amino acids. DNA for the CDR3: TGTGCCAGCAGTGAGTTAAACCTAGGAGGAGGGGAGACCCAGTACTTC. It codes for CASSELNLGGGETQYF.

This clonotype was found a few times. V and J are TRBV12-3 or TRBV12-4 and TRBJ1-5; 7 bases match TRBD1. The V segment lost 0 bases and the J segment 3 bases; nucleotides outside the gene matches: 2. The CDR3 consists of 15 residues. DNA for the CDR3: TGTGCCAGCAGTTTAGCAGGGGGCGACAATCAGCCCCAGCATTTT. This gives the protein CASSLAGGDNQPQHF.

This clonotype was recorded a few times. The chain links TRBV15 to TRBJ1-4; 8 bases agree with TRBD1. The junction had 8 bases not matched to a gene; V was cut back by 9 bases and J by 8 bases. Germline CDR1 is LNHNV and CDR2 is YYDKDF (reference sequence). The CDR3 sequence is 13 residues long. The CDR3 region has the DNA TGTGCCACGCAGGACAGGGAGAGGGAAAAACTGTTTTTT. This encodes CATQDREREKLFF. Full variable domain (rest looked up from reference TRBV15 and TRBJ1-4): DAMVIQNPRYQVTQFGKPVTLSCSQTLNHNVMYWYQQKSSQAPKLLFHYYDKDFNNEADTPDNFQSRRPNTSFCFLDIRSPGLGDTAMYLCATQDREREKLFFGSGTQLSVL.

This clonotype was observed a handful of times. One end of the junction varies from germline; a read error may be responsible. The chain links TRBV6-2 or TRBV6-3 to TRBJ2-1, with D unclear. The DNA end lines up better with TRBJ2-5; the J call may be wrong. The CDR3 is 11 amino acids. CDR1 MNHEY and CDR2 SVGEGT come from the germline V gene. CDR3 sequence (DNA): TGTGCCACCAGTTACACTGAGACCCAGTACTTC. This codes for CATSYTETQYF.

The rearrangement links TRBV7-2 to TRBJ2-5; D is uncertain. Between the trimmed V and J ends, which lost 1 base and 7 bases, there was a span of 7 bases. CDR3 length equals 12 residues. Germline assignment: CDR1 SGHTA and CDR2 FQGNSA. CDR3 sequence reads: CASSLVGPTQYF. The DNA of the CDR3 is TGTGCCAGCAGCTTAGTAGGGCCGACCCAGTACTTC. Filled out from reference TRBV7-2 and TRBJ2-5, the complete variable domain reads GAGVSQSPSNKVTEKGKDVELRCDPISGHTALYWYRQSLGQGLEFLIYFQGNSAPDKSGLPSDRFSAERTGGSVSTLTIQRTQQEDSAVYLCASSLVGPTQYFGPGTRLLVL.

The rearrangement links TRBV6-1 to TRBJ2-1; 9 bases agree with TRBD1. Germline CDR1 reads MNHNS; CDR2 reads SASEGT. V shed 6 bases and J 7 bases; nucleotides not matched to a gene: 10. The CDR3 runs to 15 residues. In DNA form, the CDR3 reads TGTGCCAGCAGAAAGGACAGGGGTGGCGGGAATGAGCAGTTCTTC. Translated, it gives CASRKDRGGGNEQFF.

This clonotype was seen only a few times. The chain employs TRBV28 and TRBJ2-3, with D perhaps TRBD1 (6 bases). V dropped 8 bases and J dropped 1 base, with 13 bases sitting between them. Germline CDR1 reads MDHEN; CDR2 reads SYDVKM. The CDR3 covers 14 residues. For the CDR3, the DNA is TGTGCCAGCTTGCAGGGGTACGGCACAGATACGCAGTATTTT. Its protein product is CASLQGYGTDTQYF.

The chain employs TRBV6-6 and TRBJ2-2; 10 bases agree with TRBD2. The CDR3 extends over 15 amino acids. Germline V gene data show CDR1 as MNHNY and CDR2 as SVGAGI (reference sequence). V gave up 0 bases and J gave up 5 bases; unmatched junction bases: 0. CDR3 amino acids: CASSYSTSGTGELFF. CDR3 nucleotides: TGTGCCAGCAGTTACTCGACTAGCGGGACCGGGGAGCTGTTTTTT.

This clonotype turned up a few times. The gene calls are TRBV19 and TRBJ2-5, with no clear D. Germline lookup yields CDR1 LNHDA and CDR2 SQIVND (reference sequence). Trimming took 3 bases from V and 5 from J, leaving 13 bases between them. This CDR3 has 14 residues. As DNA, the CDR3 is TGTGCCAGTAGTATTCAAGGATTTGGTGAGACCCAGTACTTC. Its translation is CASSIQGFGETQYF.

V usage is TRBV7-9 and J usage is TRBJ2-2, with TRBD1 matching over 9 bases. With V trimmed by 5 bases and J by 3 bases, 7 bases remained unmatched. The length of the CDR3 is 16 residues. Germline V lookup: CDR1 SEHNR, CDR2 FQNEAQ (reference sequence). CDR3 sequence reads: CASSRWGTGYTGELFF. In DNA form, the CDR3 reads TGTGCCAGCAGCCGATGGGGGACAGGGTACACCGGGGAGCTGTTTTTT.

The rearrangement uses TRBV13 and TRBJ2-5; 8 nucleotides agree with TRBD1. The DNA end favors TRBJ2-7, so the J call may be wrong. Germline values: CDR1 PRHDT, CDR2 FYEKMQ (reference sequence). The CDR3 sequence is 14 residues long. CDR3 protein: CASSLADRGYEQYF. The CDR3 DNA reads as TGTGCCAGCAGCTTAGCCGACAGGGGTTACGAGCAGTACTTC.

The gene calls are TRBV29-1 and TRBJ1-1; TRBD1 matches at 7 bases. The germline V gene encodes CDR1 SQVTM and CDR2 ANQGSEA. This CDR3 region has 13 residues. Trimming took 7 bases from V and 0 from J; bases not matched to a gene: 5. The DNA for the CDR3 is TGCAGCGGAGCGACAGGGCTGAACACTGAAGCTTTCTTT. This encodes CSGATGLNTEAFF.

The CDR3 sequence is CSATRREFYEQYF. As DNA, the CDR3 is TGCAGTGCTACCCGCAGGGAATTCTACGAGCAGTACTTC. The gene calls are TRBV20-1 and TRBJ2-7, with D perhaps TRBD1 (5 bases). Trimming shortened V by 4 bases and J by 3 bases, and 13 bases separated the two germline ends. The CDR3 covers 13 residues. Germline-derived CDR1 and CDR2 are DFQATT and SNEGSKA (reference sequence).

This clonotype was detected only a few times. The V call is TRBV20-1, the J call TRBJ2-5; 8 bases agree with TRBD1. V gave up 6 bases and J gave up 5 bases; unmatched junction bases: 14. The CDR3 is 15 residues long. The germline V gene has CDR1 DFQATT and CDR2 SNEGSKA (reference sequence). The CDR3 DNA reads TGCAGTGCCCAAGCGGCGGACAGGGCTTCGGAGACCCAGTACTTC. As protein: CSAQAADRASETQYF.

There are a few counts of this clonotype. The V and J genes are TRBV29-1 and TRBJ2-2; 9 nucleotides agree with TRBD1. The CDR3 totals 13 residues. CDR1 is SQVTM, CDR2 ANQGSEA, per germline. The CDR3 bases are TGCAGTACTACAGGGGGCGGCACCGGGGAGCTGTTTTTT. This sequence encodes CSTTGGGTGELFF.

The chain combines TRBV6-5 with TRBJ2-6; 7 nucleotides line up with TRBD2. CDR3 length: 15 amino acids. CDR1 is MNHEY, CDR2 SVGAGI, per germline. With V trimmed by 6 bases and J by 8 bases, 10 bases remained unmatched. The CDR3 DNA reads TGTGCCAGCAGGGGAGGGCAGGAGGGGACCAACGTCCTGACTTTC. Translation: CASRGGQEGTNVLTF.

V is TRBV7-2 and J is TRBJ2-4; TRBD1 aligns across 9 bases. This CDR3 has 17 amino acids. Germline-derived CDR1 and CDR2 are SGHTA and FQGNSA. V was pared by 0 bases and J by 8 bases, with 11 bases of the junction left unmatched. The CDR3 DNA reads as TGTGCCAGCAGCTTAGCGCAGGCGGGACAGGGACGATACATTCAGTACTTC. Its translation: CASSLAQAGQGRYIQYF.

This clonotype turned up a few times. The chain is built from TRBV12-3 or TRBV12-4 and TRBJ2-1; TRBD2 matches 8 bases. Matching the DNA end better, TRBJ2-7 makes the J call doubtful. This CDR3 contains 15 residues. DNA of the CDR3: TGTGCCAGCAGTTCCGGGACTAGTAGGGCCTACGAGCAGTACTTC. Protein sequence: CASSSGTSRAYEQYF.

This clonotype has ten or more counts. The rearrangement links TRBV28 to TRBJ2-5; D tentatively reads TRBD1 or TRBD2 (6 bases each). The germline V and J ends were trimmed by 3 bases and 5 bases, with 13 bases remaining between them. The germline V gene has CDR1 MDHEN and CDR2 SYDVKM. The CDR3 sequence is 14 residues long. Written as DNA, the CDR3 is TGTGCCAGCAGTTTGGGGGGCACAGTTGAGACCCAGTACTTC. Translating gives CASSLGGTVETQYF.

This clonotype appeared a few times. The chain combines TRBV3-1 with TRBJ2-3; D remains unclear. This CDR3 is 14 amino acids long. Trimming pared 3 bases from V and 2 bases from J, leaving 9 bases between. Looked up from germline, CDR1 is LGHDT and CDR2 is YNNKEL (reference sequence). The CDR3 sequence is CASSQVLSTDTQYF. DNA of the CDR3: TGTGCCAGCAGCCAGGTACTATCCACAGATACGCAGTATTTT.

A few counts support this clonotype. The chain links TRBV21-1 to TRBJ1-6. TRBV21-1 is an annotated pseudogene. CDR3 length equals 15 residues. In DNA, the CDR3 is TGTGCCAGCAGCAAAGCCGAGGGAGGTAATTCACCCCTCCACTTT. The encoded protein is CASSKAEGGNSPLHF.

The gene calls are TRBV10-3 and TRBJ1-2; the D gene is possibly TRBD1 (5 bases). CDR1 ENHRY and CDR2 SYGVKD come from the germline V gene. Trimming took off 0 bases at V and 8 bases at J, with 13 bases between the two ends. This CDR3 contains 14 residues. For the CDR3, the DNA is TGTGCCATCAGTGAGTCGCTCGGGGCAGGAGGCTACACCTTC. Amino acid sequence: CAISESLGAGGYTF.

This clonotype occurred a few times. One end of the junction varies from germline; a read error may be responsible. This chain joins TRBV9 and TRBJ2-5, with no clear D. This CDR3 is built from 14 residues. The germline CDR1 and CDR2 sequences are SGDLS and YYNGEE. The DNA of the CDR3 is TGTGCCGGCAGCGTAGCTAGTGAGTGGGAGACCCAGTACTTC. Protein sequence: CAGSVASEWETQYF.

V gene TRBV5-1 combines with J gene TRBJ2-5; D might be TRBD1 or TRBD2, each matching 5 bases. V was trimmed by 4 bases and J by 2 bases, leaving 9 bases between them. The CDR3 extends over 13 amino acids. Germline V gives CDR1 SGHRS, CDR2 YFSETQ. The CDR3 DNA reads as TGCGCCAGCAGCGGGACGAGTCAAGAGACCCAGTACTTC. It specifies CASSGTSQETQYF. The full variable domain, its missing parts supplied by reference TRBV5-1 and TRBJ2-5, is KAGVTQTPRYLIKTRGQQVTLSCSPISGHRSVSWYQQTPGQGLQFLFEYFSETQRNKGNFPGRFSGRQFSNSRSEMNVSTLELGDSALYLCASSGTSQETQYFGPGTRLLVL.